This T cell receptor (beta chain) was documented in a study of T cell repertoires in cytomegalovirus infection. Study-level findings and limits: CMV-specific TCR beta clonotypes restricted by HLA-C dominated the ex vivo response. Frequencies of public TCR beta families were cumulated, and this identified carriers of CMV plus the relevant HLA.

The germline V gene has CDR1 MDHEN and CDR2 SYDVKM. This CDR3 has 12 amino acids. Trimming shortened V by 9 bases and J by 7 bases, and 10 bases separated the two germline ends. This clonotype was recorded a few times. Its matching antigen is unknown. TCRdb re-analysed the reads in MiXCR, keeping a single row per CDR3 protein. The sample carries around 530,000 distinct CDR3 sequences, more than 20% recorded once. This receptor was obtained from a human donor in good health (CMV status not recorded). Some clones in this sample may be carry-over from other donors' samples. The chain uses TRBV28 and TRBJ1-6, with unresolved D. The sample was PBMCs. CDR3 sequence reads: CASRRVNSPLHF. In DNA form, the CDR3 reads TGTGCCAGTAGGAGGGTAAATTCACCCCTCCACTTT.